Following are 17 T cell receptor beta chains from one sample sequenced in a study of blood T cell repertoires in COVID-19. Sequenced by immunoSEQ multiplex PCR; TCRdb stores in-frame clones only, minus some. This sample has about 110,000 clones, with 76% found just once. Sequencing was performed on peripheral blood. Receptors originate from a woman older than 75 with acute or convalescent COVID-19.

This rearrangement joins TRBV5-1 to TRBJ2-1; 7 nucleotides line up with TRBD2. The V and J ends lost 4 bases and 0 bases, in that order; junction bases with no gene match: 7. Germline assignment: CDR1 SGHRS and CDR2 YFSETQ. There are 16 residues in the CDR3. The CDR3 coding sequence is TGCGCCAGCAGCGTCCGGGGCGGGGGCTCCTACAATGAGCAGTTCTTC. This translates into CASSVRGGGSYNEQFF.

The rearrangement links TRBV3-1 (or the pseudogene TRBV3-2) to TRBJ2-2, with TRBD1 identical over 8 bases. The CDR3 has 15 residues. V was pared by 4 bases and J by 2 bases, with 3 bases of the junction left unmatched. Germline CDR1 reads LGHDT; CDR2 reads YNNKEL (reference sequence). CDR3 DNA sequence: TGTGCCAGCAGCCTGGGACAGGTAAACACCGGGGAGCTGTTTTTT. Its protein is CASSLGQVNTGELFF.

The genes are TRBV27 and TRBJ2-7, with D possibly being TRBD2 (5 bases). Trimming removed 6 bases at V and 4 bases at J, with 16 bases between. The V gene's germline CDR1 is MNHEY and CDR2 SMNVEV (reference sequence). The CDR3 consists of 14 residues. CDR3 protein: CASRNTGGSYEQYF. In DNA form, the CDR3 reads TGTGCCAGCAGAAATACCGGAGGATCGTACGAGCAGTACTTC.

The chain has TRBV5-4 and TRBJ2-6, with TRBD1 matching over 7 bases. Germline V gene lookup returns CDR1 SGHNT and CDR2 YYREEE (reference sequence). V shed 3 bases, J shed 0 bases, and the junction held 3 bases outside the gene matches. There are 16 residues in the CDR3. The CDR3 reads CASSWNRGSGANVLTF. The CDR3 DNA sequence: TGTGCCAGCAGCTGGAACAGGGGCTCTGGGGCCAACGTCCTGACTTTC.

This chain connects TRBV5-1 to TRBJ2-1; 9 nucleotides agree with TRBD1. The CDR3 totals 15 residues. The V gene's germline CDR1 is SGHRS and CDR2 YFSETQ. Trimming removed 4 bases from V and 1 base from J; junction bases left unmatched: 3. The CDR3 DNA reads as TGCGCCAGCAGCGCTGGGACAGGGTCCTACAATGAGCAGTTCTTC. Translated, it gives CASSAGTGSYNEQFF.

This clone has just a few counts. CDR3 sequence (DNA): TGTGCCAGCAGCTCCGGGACTAGCGGGATTTACGAGCAGTACTTC. This encodes CASSSGTSGIYEQYF. The rearrangement joins TRBV11-2 to TRBJ2-7; TRBD2 matches at 13 bases. Germline assignment: CDR1 SGHAT and CDR2 FQNNGV. Trimming removed 4 bases from V and 4 bases from J; junction bases left unmatched: 4. This CDR3 has 15 residues.

This clone showed up just a few times. V and J are TRBV4-2 and TRBJ2-5, with 13 bases identical to TRBD2. This CDR3 comprises 16 residues. Trimming took 4 bases from V and 5 from J; bases not matched to a gene: 7. Per the germline V gene, CDR1 is LGHNA and CDR2 is YNFKEQ. CDR3 DNA: TGTGCCAGCAGCCGCGAACTAGCGGGAGGGCCTGAGACCCAGTACTTC. This gives the protein CASSRELAGGPETQYF.

J is TRBJ1-4 and V is TRBV18; TRBD1 matches at 7 bases. Germline CDR1 reads KGHSH; CDR2 reads LQKENI. V trimming: 5 bases; J trimming: 7 bases; junction bases outside the gene matches: 1. The CDR3 is made up of 12 amino acids. The chain's CDR3 is CASSGDSEKLFF. The CDR3 DNA sequence: TGTGCCAGCTCAGGGGACAGTGAAAAACTGTTTTTT.

V gene TRBV5-1 combines with J gene TRBJ2-5, with TRBD2 matching over 13 bases. This CDR3 region has 16 residues. The V gene end was trimmed by 0 bases and the J gene end by 1 base; junction bases not matched to a gene: 0. Germline V gene data show CDR1 as SGHRS and CDR2 as YFSETQ. For the CDR3, the DNA is TGCGCCAGCAGCTTGGGACTAGCGGGGGGCCAAGAGACCCAGTACTTC. It yields the protein CASSLGLAGGQETQYF.

This clone appeared once. This rearrangement joins TRBV7-3 to TRBJ2-2, with a possible D match to TRBD2 (5 bases). Germline V gene lookup returns CDR1 SGHTA and CDR2 FQGTGA. This CDR3 comprises 16 residues. The V end lost 5 bases, the J end lost 1 base, and 14 bases lay between the germline ends. The CDR3 DNA reads TGTGCCAGCAGCGCTATAAGGACTTTGAACACCGGGGAGCTGTTTTTT. Its protein is CASSAIRTLNTGELFF.

This clone was picked up one time. The rearrangement joins TRBV3-1 (or the pseudogene TRBV3-2) to TRBJ2-5; TRBD2 matches 9 bases. The CDR3 consists of 15 residues. Germline CDR1 LGHDT, CDR2 YNNKEL (reference sequence). The V gene end was trimmed by 8 bases and the J gene end by 4 bases; junction bases not matched to a gene: 11. The CDR3 is CASGSGGRVGETQYF. The CDR3 DNA sequence: TGTGCCAGCGGAAGCGGGGGGCGAGTCGGAGAGACCCAGTACTTC.

The V gene is TRBV6-5, the J gene TRBJ2-7, with 8 bases fitting TRBD2. Germline trimming cut 8 bases from V and 3 bases from J; bases unmatched to any gene: 6. This CDR3 contains 13 residues. Looked up from germline, CDR1 is MNHEY and CDR2 is SVGAGI. The CDR3 coding sequence is TGTGCCAGCGGAGGTCGGGAGGGCTACGAGCAGTACTTC. This sequence encodes CASGGREGYEQYF.

By frequency in the sample, this clone is medium-sized. The chain carries TRBV12-3 or TRBV12-4 and TRBJ2-1; D unclear. V was cut by 5 bases and J by 10 bases, with 9 bases left in between. This CDR3 has 11 amino acids. DNA of the CDR3: TGTGCCAGCAGTCACGGTACCGAGCAGTTCTTC. Its protein product is CASSHGTEQFF.

The gene calls are TRBV10-3 and TRBJ2-5, with D possibly being TRBD2 (5 bases). CDR1 ENHRY and CDR2 SYGVKD come from the germline V gene. Deletions cut 1 base from V and 3 bases from J, with 12 bases between. There are 15 residues in the CDR3. The chain's CDR3 is CAISELGQEEETQYF. Written as DNA, the CDR3 is TGTGCCATCAGTGAGTTAGGGCAGGAGGAAGAGACCCAGTACTTC.

The chain is built from TRBV27 and TRBJ2-1, with TRBD2 matching over 12 bases. CDR3 size: 16 residues. J was trimmed by 6 bases and V by 5 bases; bases with no gene match: 8. CDR1 is MNHEY, CDR2 SMNVEV, per germline (reference sequence). DNA of the CDR3: TGTGCCAGCAGTGCCTCCCTAGCGGGAGGGGGCAATGAGCAGTTCTTC. The encoded protein is CASSASLAGGGNEQFF.

This clone was recorded only once. The chain is built from TRBV6-1 and TRBJ1-2; possibly TRBD1 for D (6 bases). Germline V gives CDR1 MNHNS, CDR2 SASEGT. The CDR3 contains 15 residues. Trimming took off 6 bases at V and 5 bases at J, with 19 bases between the two ends. Written as DNA, the CDR3 is TGTGCCAGCAGCCTTCATATGGACAGCGTATATGGCTACACCTTC. Amino acid sequence: CASSLHMDSVYGYTF.

The V gene is TRBV4-2, the J gene TRBJ2-3; D uncertain. V lost 1 base and J 10 bases, leaving 18 bases between the germline ends. The CDR3 extends over 15 amino acids. Germline V gene lookup returns CDR1 LGHNA and CDR2 YNFKEQ. This CDR3 is CASSQGNSPFIPQYF. In DNA form, the CDR3 reads TGTGCCAGCAGCCAAGGAAATAGCCCTTTCATTCCGCAGTATTTT.